The TCR beta chain under discussion was sequenced for a study of blood T cell repertoires in COVID-19. Study details: In each case, the material was cDNA or gDNA derived from T cells, B-cell-depleted T cells, or PBMCs.

The cohort comprised adults aged about 18 to 100 years residing in about 25 US areas. Clinical history reported by participants formed the basis on which cohorts were assigned. Study processing details: Amplified reference gene primers provided the basis for estimating nucleated cell counts. Repertoires were generated with immunoSEQ multiplex PCR, while TCRdb's copy carries only in-frame clones and drops some. The V and J calls and clone size were taken over from that table, and D and trimming were inferred from the DNA. The sample yields some 320,000 clones, around 87% seen once. Germline V gene lookup returns CDR1 MGHRA and CDR2 YSYEKL. V was trimmed by 4 bases and J by 5 bases, leaving 15 bases between them. CDR3 length equals 15 residues.

The origin of this receptor is a woman aged 30 to 39 who had recovered from COVID-19. V is TRBV4-1 and J is TRBJ1-5; a weak D match, TRBD1 (5 bases). The sample comprised PBMCs or T cells enriched from blood (not recorded which). Here the CDR3 DNA reads TGCGCCAGCAGCCGCGATAAGGGGATTTATCAGCCCCAGCATTTT. This gives the protein CASSRDKGIYQPQHF.